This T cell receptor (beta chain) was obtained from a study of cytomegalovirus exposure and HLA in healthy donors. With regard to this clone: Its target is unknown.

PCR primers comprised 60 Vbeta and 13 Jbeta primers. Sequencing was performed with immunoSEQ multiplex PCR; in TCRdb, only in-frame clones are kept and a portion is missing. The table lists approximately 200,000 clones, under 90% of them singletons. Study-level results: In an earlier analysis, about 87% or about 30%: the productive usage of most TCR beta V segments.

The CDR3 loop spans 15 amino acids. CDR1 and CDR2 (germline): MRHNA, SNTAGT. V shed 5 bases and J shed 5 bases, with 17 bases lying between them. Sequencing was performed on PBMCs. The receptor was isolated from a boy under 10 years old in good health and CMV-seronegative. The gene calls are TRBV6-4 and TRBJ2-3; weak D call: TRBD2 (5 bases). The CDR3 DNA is TGTGCCAGCAGTTACCGGGCGGCGGGCGAAGATACGCAGTATTTT. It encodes CASSYRAAGEDTQYF.